The 15 T cell receptor beta chains below all came from one sample that was sequenced in a study of blood T cells in healthy people across ages. A second 7 to 11 cycle PCR used barcoded and J-beta primers. TCRdb reanalysed the 5' RACE reads using MiXCR and keeps one entry per CDR3 protein. In the table there are around 800,000 distinct CDR3 sequences, roughly 60% of which are singletons. Sequenced material: blood. The receptors stem from a man younger than 45 in good health.

Turning to this clonotype: The junction does not match germline at one end; this may be a read error. This chain uses TRBV6-1 with TRBJ2-1, with D hard to call. The CDR3 sequence is 11 residues long. Germline CDR1 and CDR2: MNHNS and SASEGT. The DNA of the CDR3 is TGTGCCGGCAGTGAAGTTAGGGAGCAGTTCTTC. As protein: CAGSEVREQFF.

The chain uses TRBV9 and TRBJ2-7; D might be TRBD1 (6 bases). CDR3 size: 17 residues. CDR1 and CDR2 (germline): SGDLS, YYNGEE. V lost 4 bases to trimming and J lost 2 bases, with 22 bases between them. CDR3 sequence reads: CASSPPAGARATYEQYF. The CDR3 coding sequence is TGTGCCAGCAGCCCCCCCGCAGGGGCCAGGGCCACCTACGAGCAGTACTTC.

The chain has TRBV5-1 and TRBJ1-1; D call uncertain. The CDR3 covers 15 residues. Germline V lookup: CDR1 SGHRS, CDR2 YFSETQ. The V gene lost 0 bases and the J gene lost 2 bases, with 11 bases spanning the gap. The CDR3 protein is CASSLDSPVNTEAFF. In DNA, the CDR3 is TGCGCCAGCAGCTTGGACAGTCCAGTAAACACTGAAGCTTTCTTT.

The rearrangement uses TRBV20-1 and TRBJ2-1; 13 bases match TRBD2. V shed 4 bases, J shed 0 bases, and the junction held 9 bases outside the gene matches. Germline CDR1 DFQATT, CDR2 SNEGSKA (reference sequence). The CDR3 consists of 18 residues. The CDR3 bases are TGCAGTGCTAAGACTAGCGGGGGGATTTCGAGCTCCTACAATGAGCAGTTCTTC. Its translation is CSAKTSGGISSSYNEQFF.

As regards this clonotype: A read error may account for a junction end that differs from germline. The chain carries TRBV5-6 and TRBJ1-3; no clear D gene. The germline V gene encodes CDR1 SGHDT and CDR2 YYEEEE. This CDR3 is 17 amino acids long. The DNA for the CDR3 is TGTGCCAGCAGCTTGAACGGGCGGGTCTACTCTGGAAACACCACATATTTT. Its translation: CASSLNGRVYSGNTTYF.

V is TRBV15 and J is TRBJ2-6; D not certain. The CDR3 has 15 amino acids. From germline, CDR1 is LNHNV and CDR2 YYDKDF (reference sequence). V dropped 5 bases and J dropped 0 bases, with 8 bases sitting between them. The CDR3 region has the DNA TGTGCCACCAGCCTAGGAAGCTCTGGGGCCAACGTCCTGACTTTC. It translates to CATSLGSSGANVLTF.

The chain carries TRBV6-5 and TRBJ1-2, with 8 bases fitting TRBD1. The CDR3 totals 14 residues. Germline CDR1 reads MNHEY; CDR2 reads SVGAGI. Unmatched junction bases numbered 4, after V lost 2 bases and J lost 5 bases. CDR3 amino acids: CASSYATGDYGYTF. As DNA, the CDR3 is TGTGCCAGCAGTTACGCGACAGGGGATTATGGCTACACCTTC.

The chain joins TRBV3-1 to TRBJ2-7; D is unresolved. This CDR3 region has 11 residues. The ends were cut back, 0 bases at V and 12 bases at J, with 9 bases in the middle. Germline V lookup: CDR1 LGHDT, CDR2 YNNKEL (reference sequence). CDR3 region: CASSQDRNWYF. In DNA form, the CDR3 reads TGTGCCAGCAGCCAAGATCGCAACTGGTACTTC.

The rearrangement links TRBV6-1 to TRBJ2-6; TRBD1 matches 10 bases. The CDR3 is 18 amino acids. Germline CDR1 is MNHNS and CDR2 is SASEGT. The junction had 9 bases not matched to a gene; V was cut back by 5 bases and J by 2 bases. The CDR3 protein is CASSTTGTGVAGANVLTF. DNA of the CDR3: TGTGCCAGCAGTACGACCGGGACAGGGGTTGCTGGGGCCAACGTCCTGACTTTC.

About this clonotype itself: At one of its ends the junction is not consistent with the germline gene, which may arise from a read error. The chain recombines TRBV7-2 with TRBJ2-7, with D unclear. Germline CDR1 is SGHTA and CDR2 is FQGNSA. This CDR3 region has 14 residues. Here the CDR3 DNA reads TGTGCCAGCAGCTCCTCAGAGAGCTCCTACGAGCAGTATTTC. This codes for CASSSSESSYEQYF. The whole variable domain, remainder taken from reference TRBV7-2 and TRBJ2-7, is GAGVSQSPSNKVTEKGKDVELRCDPISGHTALYWYRQSLGQGLEFLIYFQGNSAPDKSGLPSDRFSAERTGGSVSTLTIQRTQQEDSAVYLCASSSSESSYEQYFGPGTRLTVT.

The rearrangement joins TRBV25-1 to TRBJ2-1, with 10 nucleotides matching TRBD1. Germline CDR1 and CDR2: MGHDK and SYGVNS. The V and J ends lost 7 bases and 8 bases, in that order; junction bases with no gene match: 14. The CDR3 is made up of 16 amino acids. This CDR3 is CASINSRTGGVDEQFF. DNA for the CDR3: TGTGCCAGCATCAACTCACGGACAGGGGGAGTTGATGAGCAGTTCTTC.

This clonotype was found a few times. The chain employs TRBV25-1 and TRBJ2-3; TRBD2 might be the D (5 bases). Trimming left V 4 bases short and J 2 bases short, with 16 bases between. This CDR3 contains 16 residues. Germline CDR1 MGHDK, CDR2 SYGVNS. The CDR3 sequence: CASSVVRGINTDTQYF. The CDR3, as DNA: TGTGCCAGCAGTGTTGTCCGAGGGATTAACACAGATACGCAGTATTTT. The whole variable domain, remainder taken from reference TRBV25-1 and TRBJ2-3, is EADIYQTPRYLVIGTGKKITLECSQTMGHDKMYWYQQDPGMELHLIHYSYGVNSTEKGDLSSESTVSRIRTEHFPLTLESARPSHTSQYLCASSVVRGINTDTQYFGPGTRLTVL.

The chain is built from TRBV10-3 and TRBJ2-3; D ambiguous. V was shortened by 3 bases and J by 4 bases, with 8 bases between the two germline ends. The CDR3 is made up of 13 amino acids. Germline CDR1 reads ENHRY; CDR2 reads SYGVKD. CDR3 coding DNA: TGTGCCATCAGTGAAGGTGGAGCAGATACGCAGTATTTT. This translates into CAISEGGADTQYF.

V usage is TRBV27 and J usage is TRBJ2-1, with 9 positions matching TRBD1. CDR3 size: 19 residues. V lost 2 bases, J lost 0 bases, and 11 bases stayed unmatched. Per the germline V gene, CDR1 is MNHEY and CDR2 is SMNVEV (reference sequence). The CDR3 nucleotides read TGTGCCAGCAGTTTAGGACAGGGGAGGGAGGGGGGCTCCTACAATGAGCAGTTCTTC. It specifies CASSLGQGREGGSYNEQFF.

The gene calls are TRBV19 and TRBJ2-3; D call uncertain. Germline CDR1 and CDR2: LNHDA and SQIVND (reference sequence). The CDR3 extends over 13 amino acids. Trimming stripped 7 bases from V and 5 bases from J, with 13 bases between. CDR3 in amino acids: CASTGWTGDTQYF. In DNA, the CDR3 is TGTGCCAGTACTGGTTGGACCGGAGATACGCAGTATTTT.